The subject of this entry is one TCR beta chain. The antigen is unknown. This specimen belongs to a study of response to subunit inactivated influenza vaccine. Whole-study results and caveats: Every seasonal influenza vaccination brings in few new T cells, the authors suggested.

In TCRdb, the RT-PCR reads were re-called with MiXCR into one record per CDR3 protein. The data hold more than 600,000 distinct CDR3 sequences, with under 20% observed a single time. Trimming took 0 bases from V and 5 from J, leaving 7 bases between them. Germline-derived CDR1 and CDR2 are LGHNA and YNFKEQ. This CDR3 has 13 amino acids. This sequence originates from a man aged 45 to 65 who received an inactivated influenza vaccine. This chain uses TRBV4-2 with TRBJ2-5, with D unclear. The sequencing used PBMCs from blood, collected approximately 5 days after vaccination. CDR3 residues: CASSQESEETQYF. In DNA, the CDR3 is TGTGCCAGCAGCCAAGAAAGCGAGGAGACCCAGTACTTC.